The 13 T cell receptor beta chains in this list originate from one sample, sequenced in a study of cytomegalovirus exposure and HLA in healthy donors. Here immunoSEQ multiplex PCR was the method, and the copy in TCRdb shows in-frame clones only, minus some. The sample has over 150,000 clones; about 90% are singletons. Specimen: PBMCs. Receptors were obtained from a woman younger than 30 in good health and CMV-seropositive.

This chain connects TRBV4-1 to TRBJ2-7; no firm D call. The CDR3 loop spans 15 amino acids. Trimming pared 1 base from V and 3 bases from J, leaving 13 bases between. The germline V gene has CDR1 MGHRA and CDR2 YSYEKL. CDR3 residues: CASSQASLTIYEQYF. The CDR3 DNA is TGCGCCAGCAGCCAAGCATCCCTTACAATCTACGAGCAGTACTTC.

V is TRBV4-1 and J is TRBJ2-7; D possibly corresponds to TRBD2 (6 bases). CDR1 is MGHRA and CDR2 is YSYEKL in the germline V gene. The CDR3 totals 16 residues. Trimming removed 1 base at V and 0 bases at J, with 13 bases between. The CDR3 nucleotides read TGCGCCAGCAGCCAAGGTTATAGCGGAAGCTCCTACGAGCAGTACTTC. Translated, it gives CASSQGYSGSSYEQYF.

This rearrangement joins TRBV1 to TRBJ2-6; TRBD1, the table's D call, lacks a check against the DNA. TRBV1 is flagged as a pseudogene. The CDR3 totals 14 residues. The CDR3 here is CTSRQSSGANVLTF. Written as DNA, the CDR3 is TGCACCAGTAGACAGTCCTCTGGGGCCAACGTCCTGACTTTC.

V gene TRBV5-5 combines with J gene TRBJ2-7; the D gene is possibly TRBD1 (6 bases). V lost 4 bases and J 3 bases, leaving 17 bases between the germline ends. This CDR3 is 15 amino acids long. Looked up from germline, CDR1 is SGHKS and CDR2 is YYEKEE (reference sequence). Here the CDR3 DNA reads TGTGCCAGCAGCCTGACCCCGGGGACAAGCTACGAGCAGTACTTC. This gives the protein CASSLTPGTSYEQYF.

This chain uses TRBV28 with TRBJ1-5; a possible D gene is TRBD1 (6 bases). The CDR3 contains 15 residues. CDR1 is MDHEN and CDR2 is SYDVKM in the germline V gene. The CDR3 loop reads CATRSQGGGNQPQHF. CDR3 nucleotide sequence: TGTGCTACCCGAAGCCAAGGGGGAGGCAATCAGCCCCAGCATTTT.

The V and J genes are TRBV11-2 and TRBJ2-1; D is uncertain. Germline-derived CDR1 and CDR2 are SGHAT and FQNNGV. V was clipped by 2 bases and J by 2 bases, with 10 bases between them. The CDR3 contains 15 residues. The CDR3 DNA sequence: TGTGCCAGCAGCTTAAGGCGGATGGCCTACAATGAGCAGTTCTTC. Translated: CASSLRRMAYNEQFF.

The chain is built from TRBV18 and TRBJ1-5; 9 positions agree with TRBD1. This CDR3 has 13 amino acids. Looked up from germline, CDR1 is KGHSH and CDR2 is LQKENI. J was trimmed by 4 bases and V by 5 bases; bases with no gene match: 0. This CDR3 reads CASSGQGNQPQHF. CDR3 DNA sequence: TGTGCCAGCTCAGGACAGGGGAATCAGCCCCAGCATTTT.

This clone was picked up one time. The chain combines TRBV19 with TRBJ2-1; 7 nucleotides agree with TRBD2. There are 16 residues in the CDR3. V was pared by 2 bases and J by 6 bases, with 10 bases of the junction left unmatched. Per the germline V gene, CDR1 is LNHDA and CDR2 is SQIVND (reference sequence). The CDR3 DNA reads as TGTGCCAGTAGTATAATCGGTCAGCGGGGCCGCAATGAGCAGTTCTTC. Amino acid sequence: CASSIIGQRGRNEQFF.

This chain links TRBV5-6 with TRBJ1-3, with D unclear. V was cut by 2 bases and J by 2 bases, with 14 bases left in between. CDR3 length: 16 amino acids. Germline CDR1 is SGHDT and CDR2 is YYEEEE. DNA for the CDR3: TGTGCCAGCAGCTTCGGAGGGCAAATTCCTGGAAACACCATATATTTT. This codes for CASSFGGQIPGNTIYF.

The chain couples TRBV5-1 to TRBJ2-7; TRBD2 agrees at 15 bases. The V and J ends lost 4 bases and 3 bases, in that order; junction bases with no gene match: 8. The CDR3 spans 17 residues. CDR1 is SGHRS, CDR2 YFSETQ, per germline. The CDR3 sequence is CASSPTPGLAGGYEQYF. CDR3 nucleotides: TGCGCCAGCAGCCCCACCCCGGGACTAGCGGGGGGCTACGAGCAGTACTTC.

V and J are TRBV2 and TRBJ1-1, with a possible D match to TRBD1 (5 bases). The CDR3 totals 12 residues. V was cut by 8 bases and J by 4 bases, with 11 bases left in between. Germline-derived CDR1 and CDR2 are SNHLY and FYNNEI. CDR3 protein: CASQGGGTEAFF. The CDR3 DNA is TGTGCCAGCCAGGGAGGAGGCACTGAAGCTTTCTTT.

This sequence joins TRBV7-9 and TRBJ2-1, with D possibly TRBD2 on 6 matching bases. V gave up 5 bases and J gave up 1 base, with 12 bases separating them. The CDR3 is 15 amino acids. CDR1 is SEHNR and CDR2 is FQNEAQ in the germline V gene (reference sequence). The CDR3 region has the DNA TGTGCCAGCAGCCCCACTAGCTTGTCCTACAATGAGCAGTTCTTC. This gives the protein CASSPTSLSYNEQFF.

This clone has a single count. The chain joins TRBV4-1 to TRBJ2-7, with 9 bases matching TRBD1. V lost 5 bases, J lost 7 bases, and 15 bases stayed unmatched. The CDR3 runs 16 residues. CDR1 is MGHRA and CDR2 is YSYEKL in the germline V gene. The CDR3 is CASSSQLGQGGREQYF. The CDR3 region has the DNA TGCGCCAGCAGCTCCCAACTGGGACAGGGAGGACGGGAGCAGTACTTC.